Sequencing of this T cell receptor (beta chain) was carried out in a study of graft-versus-host responses after intestinal transplantation. Study in general: Multivisceral, liver-intestinal, or isolated intestinal transplants were performed in recipients. Tacrolimus plus steroids were given to all recipients for approximately three years, preceded by anti-thymocyte globulin induction. Study outcomes and limitations: There were GvH clones found in recipient marrow, and some of them appeared first in ileum or blood. Those patients showing graft-donor T cell macrochimerism displayed high graft-versus-host to host-versus-graft clonal ratios in allografts.

Assay: immunoSEQ multiplex PCR; the TCRdb copy retains only in-frame clones and omits some. The sample contains approximately 120,000 clones, over 85% of which appear only once. The ends lost 4 bases at V and 4 bases at J; junction bases unmatched: 9. Germline V gives CDR1 LNHDA, CDR2 SQIVND (reference sequence). CDR3 length equals 15 residues. This clone has just one count. The antigen is not known. The TCR was taken from a human donor who received an intestinal transplant. Sequenced material: unstimulated CD4+ T cells sorted from spleen or lymph node cells, taken before intestinal transplant. This sequence joins TRBV19 and TRBJ1-2, with 7 bases aligning to TRBD1. CDR3 sequence (DNA): TGTGCCAGTAGTACCCGGGACAGAAAGGTCTATGGCTACACCTTC. Residues: CASSTRDRKVYGYTF.